One sample yielded the 2 T cell receptor beta chains listed below, sequenced in a study of T cell clonality in common variable immunodeficiency. TCRdb keeps only in-frame clones here, not all; method: immunoSEQ multiplex PCR. Singletons are absent from the sample, which has approximately 58,000 clones. The specimen sequenced was peripheral blood mononuclear cells. These TCRs come from a person between 18 and 75 years old in good health.

As to this clone: The read ends 3 residues before the CDR3 terminus; that terminus is restored from the germline J gene. The V and J genes are TRBV11-3 and TRBJ2-5; possibly TRBD2 for D (5 bases). Looked up from germline, CDR1 is SGHNT and CDR2 is YENEEA. CDR3 length equals 14 residues. V lost 1 base and J 5 bases, leaving 11 bases between the germline ends. The sequenced part of the CDR3 DNA is TGTGCCAGCAGCTTAGCGGCTAGCAGTGAGACC. It translates to CASSLAASSET. In full, the CDR3 is CASSLAASSETQYF. Variable domain in full (rest from reference TRBV11-3 and TRBJ2-5): EAGVVQSPRYKIIEKKQPVAFWCNPISGHNTLYWYLQNLGQGPELLIRYENEEAVDDSQLPKDRFSAERLKGVDSTLKIQPAELGDSAVYLCASSLAASSETQYFGPGTRLLVL.

Many counts were recorded for this clone. The CDR3 is cut off 3 residues early in the read; its end comes from the germline J gene. The chain recombines TRBV19 with TRBJ1-6, with D possibly matching TRBD1 (6 bases). Trimming shortened V by 4 bases and J by 8 bases, and 12 bases separated the two germline ends. The CDR3 has 14 residues. CDR1 LNHDA and CDR2 SQIVND come from the germline V gene (reference sequence). Incomplete CDR3 DNA: TGTGCCAGTAGTAAACAGGGCGCGGATTCACCC. As protein: CASSKQGADSP. In full, the CDR3 reads CASSKQGADSPLHF.